This T cell receptor beta chain was captured by sequencing in a study of cytomegalovirus exposure and HLA in healthy donors (dated by TCRdb to about 2017). At the level of the whole study: An earlier analysis of some 500 of the donors reported 250 to 350 Gb of sequence data and some 100 million unique TCR beta sequences from some 180 million T cells. Approximately 310 gigabases of sequencing data and 70 million to 100 million unique TCR sequences made up an early release that covered nearly 650 HLA-typed donors. High-throughput TCR immunosequencing, statistical association of individual TCRs with disease status, and machine learning were combined to predict cytomegalovirus infection status. Several DR-DQ haplotypes were treated as single units for association and clustering because of strong linkage in the cohort. A later analysis re-analyzed previously published TCR beta repertoires from 500 to 700 donors and added high-resolution HLA genotyping to study TCR occurrence patterns. The study aimed to test whether cataloging public T cell receptors could reveal signatures of past pathogen exposure. The number of donors typed differed by locus, with roughly 629-640 for A, B, C, DRB1 and DQB1, 522 for DQA1, some 570 for DPA1, and 400 to 490 for DPB1. The later analysis used no new phenotypic data to find candidate immune exposures, relying instead on TCR beta sequences and their occurrence across donors. To decide whether each TCR beta V gene segment behaved as functional or pseudogenic, an earlier analysis of approximately 620 of the donors relied on high-throughput TCR beta sequencing. The study used immunosequencing to profile the T cell repertoires of some 600 subjects and linked those repertoires to cytomegalovirus serostatus. A later genetic analysis used genome-wide SNP genotypes for 398 of the 666 donors, treating that subset as a discovery cohort. Among the roughly 370 genotyped donors, around 81% belonged to the genetic ancestry cluster associated with self-reported Caucasian donors. Across under 500 genotyped donors of the cohort, an average of approximately 240,000 unique TCR beta nucleotide sequences per donor were sequenced, and approximately 17% of those sequences were non-productive. Every discovery cohort repertoire had been produced on one sequencing platform. Class I and class II HLA loci were covered by the typing at four-digit resolution. A separate validation cohort of 100 to 150 different subjects was used in addition to the 666-subject first cohort. Donor age, sex, ethnicity and CMV serostatus were collected together with the repertoire data. General study outcomes and caveats: In this cohort, only TCR beta chains were sequenced, and detectable features were limited by the absence of alpha or paired-chain data. The sequencing pipeline was judged likely to have produced a cluster of highly shared sequence variants as a technical artifact. A total of 164 TCR beta chains were listed by the study as associated with cytomegalovirus. Correlated functional status among segregating V segments might be attributable to linkage disequilibrium, but an unknown experimental factor could not be ruled out. A later analysis found that TCR association rates varied across HLA loci, with DRB1 alleles showing the most associated TCRs and HLA-C alleles the fewest. A further reported finding was that TCR beta sequences accurately predicted the HLA-A and HLA-B alleles for most subjects in the first cohort. The classifier was reported to diagnose cytomegalovirus status with high specificity and sensitivity in both the original cohort and the validation cohort. An earlier analysis of approximately 570 of the donors showed that most TCR beta V segments appeared in productive rearrangements either about 87% or about 30% of the time, which broadly matched IMGT annotations. Sequencing depth was assumed to be roughly uniform across donors in the presence/absence analyses, though that assumption may not hold. Three of the identified cytomegalovirus-associated TCR beta chains were confirmed in vitro to be specific for cytomegalovirus antigens. V-gene and J-gene trimming of TCR beta chains was associated with a missense DCLRE1C variant in a later genetic analysis, and the association was replicated in an independent cohort. According to a later analysis, parvovirus B19, influenza, CMV and Epstein-Barr virus appeared linked to several top co-occurrence clusters. For the cohort, immune exposure information was limited to CMV serostatus. While some public TCRs were present in many individuals, most TCR sequences turned up only very rarely across donors. When HLA alleles, especially DR and DQ, strongly co-occurred, attributing TCR associations to individual alleles was difficult. A later genetic analysis reported fewer N-insertions in productive TCRs among donors in an Asian-associated ancestry cluster than the roughly 640-donor mean. Some IMGT-functional V segments, including TRBV6-2 and TRBV6-3, could not be distinguished by the 87-base-pair reads and were therefore excluded. Over 15 rarely observed V segments, including chromosome 9 orphons, were excluded from the earlier analysis of a few hundred of the donors because counts were too low. In a later analysis, HLA-associated TCR beta chains were found to be more clonally expanded and to have lower generation probabilities than equally common non-associated chains. The authors suggested that the approach could potentially be generalized to other disease states and immunological phenotypes. Most CMV-associated TCR beta chains appeared to be HLA-restricted in a later analysis, and the HLA associations seemed to be driven largely by CMV exposure. In a later analysis, some 17,000 TCR beta sequences were associated with specific HLA alleles at a false discovery rate of 0.05. Because some donors lacked HLA typing at each locus, the association tests relied only on the typed subset.

The method behind the library was the immunoSEQ multiplex PCR assay. A mixture of 60 forward primers for TCR Vbeta segments and 13 reverse primers for TCR Jbeta segments was used in the multiplex PCR. The CDR3 region of rearranged TCR beta genes was amplified from genomic DNA by a multiplex PCR assay. Amplified TCR beta libraries were sequenced as 87-base-pair reads on the Illumina HiSeq System. On the study's bioinformatics: A later analysis counted some 80 million unique TCR beta chains across the 550 to 750 repertoires, and 10 million to 11 million of these chains were shared by at least two donors. To remove PCR and sequencing errors, raw reads were error-corrected and collapsed into unique sequences using a nearest-neighbor algorithm that merged closely related sequences. V, D and J gene segments were assigned by aligning CDR3 sequences to IMGT reference sequences. For a sequence to be retained, a match of at least six nucleotides to both a V gene segment and a J gene segment was required. Rearrangements were called productive when the CDR3 lacked stop codons and stayed in frame with V and J; all others were non-productive. CDR3 was defined by IMGT convention, running from the second conserved V-encoded cysteine to the conserved J-encoded phenylalanine. In an earlier analysis of some 550 of the donors, sequences lacking an unambiguous match to a single V gene segment were excluded. An earlier analysis of under 750 of the donors called V segments functional above 56.7% productive rearrangements and segregating when the between-donor standard deviation exceeded 5%. A statistical classification framework was developed to diagnose cytomegalovirus status using the catalog of TCR beta chain sequences. V and J gene assignment, in a later analysis, came from comparing TCR nucleotide sequences with IMGT/GENE-DB human TR gene sequences. The TCRdist pipeline was used in a later analysis to assign CDR3 sequences and most-parsimonious VDJ recombination scenarios. In a later analysis, every TCR beta chain was defined by the combination of its CDR3 amino acid sequence and its V-gene family, and reads without a unique V-gene family were dropped. In a later analysis, around 600 highly shared, low-generation-probability nucleotide sequences were removed to address suspected cross-contamination and a sequencing artifact. For each public chain, a later analysis derived a clonal expansion index from normalized ranks of inferred template counts within each repertoire. In a later analysis, generation probabilities were computed using a VDJ recombination model fitted to out-of-frame rearrangements, and the results were checked against IGoR. In a later analysis, TCR-TCR, TCR-HLA and TCR-CMV co-occurrence was scored with hypergeometric tests, and a repertoire-size bias correction was applied to TCR pairs. In a later analysis, false discovery rates were estimated by permuting HLA or CMV assignments 20 times. In a later analysis, co-occurring TCRs were grouped with DBSCAN, and TCRdist sequence similarity was added when clustering was performed within HLA-allele-positive subsets. For co-occurrence clustering, repertoires with fewer than 30,000 or more than 120,000 public chains were excluded, along with 5 or 6 repertoires with anomalous nucleotide sharing. The clones in this table, taken by TCRdb from immuneACCESS, are in-frame only. Not every clone is retained; where verified, under half of the shortfall comes from an unresolved V gene, and the cause of the rest is unknown. The D gene and trimming were derived from the DNA, and the V and J assignments and clone size from that table. The sample table shows under 150,000 clones, and 50% to 65% are seen once. The ten largest clones take up 9.5% of the sample.

As concerns this clone: This clone's antigen is unknown. No base-level quality is on record; no much larger clone is a single base apart.

The cohort consisted of 600 to 700 healthy bone marrow donors. Cohort members were all nominally healthy when sampled, although unrecorded immune exposures were likely present. The donor was CMV seropositive and belonged to the group of over 250 seropositive cohort members. Each donor provided a peripheral blood sample, and peripheral blood mononuclear cells were used for TCR beta sequencing. Genomic DNA extraction from the blood cell samples was performed with the Qiagen DNeasy Blood Extraction Kit. The CDR3 sequence holds 15 residues, the cysteine and phenylalanine included. Solely the CDR3 DNA is kept, with 45 bases framed from the first base. The CDR1 and CDR2 encoded by the germline V gene (reference sequence) are MNHEY and SMNVEV. Deletion took 5 bases off V and 0 bases off J, with a span of 11 bases between the germline ends.

This TCR derives from a woman in her 40s in good health and CMV-seropositive. The sequenced sample was PBMCs. The chain links TRBV27 with TRBJ1-5, with no confident D gene call. The bases read TGTGCCAGCAGTAGACACCTCGGTAGCAATCAGCCCCAGCATTTT. This translates into CASSRHLGSNQPQHF.